The sequence of this T cell receptor (beta chain) was determined in a study of T cell repertoires in cytomegalovirus infection. This clonotype ranks as medium-sized (0.01 to 0.1%). Its antigen is unidentified. General observations from the study: Ex vivo, HLA-C-restricted CMV-specific TCR beta clonotypes prevailed over the rest of the response. Accumulated public TCR beta family frequency recognized individuals carrying CMV together with the relevant HLA.

MiXCR, run by TCRdb on the reads, gives a single entry per CDR3 protein. This table has 76,000 or so distinct CDR3 sequences, approximately 3.7% appearing once. Germline V gene data show CDR1 as SGHTA and CDR2 as FQGNSA. Unmatched junction bases numbered 12, after V lost 1 base and J lost 0 bases. The CDR3 length is 20 residues. This rearrangement joins TRBV7-2 to TRBJ2-3, with TRBD2 identical over 11 bases. The receptor was derived from a human donor in good health (CMV status not recorded). Some clones in this sample may be carry-over from other donors' samples. The material sequenced was PBMCs. CDR3 region: CASSLVPRLAGRPSTDTQYF. The CDR3 DNA reads TGTGCCAGCAGCTTAGTCCCCAGACTAGCGGGGCGTCCTAGCACAGATACGCAGTATTTT.